These 30 T cell receptor beta chains were all obtained from the same sample, sequenced in a study of blood T cell repertoires in COVID-19. Some clones are missing from TCRdb's copy, which holds only in-frame ones; the method was immunoSEQ multiplex PCR. The sample yields more than 300,000 clones, more than 70% seen once. Specimen: peripheral blood. Source of these receptors: a woman aged 25 to 39 with COVID-19, enrolled during active disease.

Regarding this clone: Other DNA sequences from this sample encode an identical CDR3 as well. The chain joins TRBV3-1 (or the pseudogene TRBV3-2) to TRBJ2-3; D is possibly TRBD2 (6 bases). Germline CDR1 and CDR2: LGHDT and YNNKEL (reference sequence). The CDR3 runs to 15 residues. The V end lost 4 bases, the J end lost 0 bases, and 11 bases lay between the germline ends. Here the CDR3 reads CASSPSGTSTDTQYF. The CDR3 region has the DNA TGTGCCAGCAGCCCATCCGGGACTAGCACAGATACGCAGTATTTT.

The chain links TRBV20-1 to TRBJ2-7, with D possibly TRBD1 on 5 matching bases. This CDR3 is built from 11 residues. The V and J ends lost 6 bases and 5 bases respectively, with 11 bases between them. Germline loops: CDR1 DFQATT, CDR2 SNEGSKA (reference sequence). Here the CDR3 DNA reads TGCAGTGCGAGCCAACAGGACGAGCAGTACTTC. It is translated as CSASQQDEQYF.

The chain links TRBV3-1 (or the pseudogene TRBV3-2) to TRBJ2-1; maybe TRBD1 (5 bases). The CDR3 consists of 14 residues. Trimming took 4 bases from V and 5 from J, leaving 12 bases between them. Germline V CDR1 and CDR2: LGHDT, YNNKEL (reference sequence). This CDR3 reads CASSPPPGNNEQFF. In DNA form, the CDR3 reads TGTGCCAGCAGCCCACCCCCAGGGAACAATGAGCAGTTCTTC.

The chain links TRBV6-5 to TRBJ2-7, with 11 bases that match TRBD1. This CDR3 is built from 14 residues. Germline assignment: CDR1 MNHEY and CDR2 SVGAGI. V shed 7 bases, J shed 3 bases, and the junction held 5 bases outside the gene matches. CDR3 sequence: CASTPGTGGYEQYF. DNA of the CDR3: TGTGCCAGCACCCCCGGGACAGGGGGCTACGAGCAGTACTTC.

V usage is TRBV6-4 and J usage is TRBJ2-3; 12 bases align to TRBD2. The junction had 5 bases not matched to a gene; V was cut back by 4 bases and J by 6 bases. The CDR3 consists of 15 residues. CDR1 and CDR2 from the germline V gene are MRHNA and SNTAGT. The CDR3: CASSVTSGSKDTQYF. DNA of the CDR3: TGTGCCAGCAGTGTGACTAGCGGGAGTAAGGATACGCAGTATTTT.

The J gene is TRBJ1-2, the V gene TRBV10-3; D might be TRBD1 (5 bases). The germline CDR1 and CDR2 sequences are ENHRY and SYGVKD. CDR3 length: 14 amino acids. With 4 bases removed from V and 3 bases from J, the gap between germline ends came to 12 bases. This CDR3 reads CAISVGGEDYGYTF. The CDR3 bases are TGTGCCATCAGTGTCGGGGGAGAGGACTATGGCTACACCTTC.

The chain carries TRBV2 and TRBJ2-5; D is perhaps TRBD1 (6 bases). The CDR3 totals 12 residues. The germline V and J ends were trimmed by 11 bases and 4 bases, with 14 bases remaining between them. The germline V gene has CDR1 SNHLY and CDR2 FYNNEI. The CDR3 sequence: CAGARGGETQYF. CDR3 bases: TGTGCCGGGGCTCGAGGGGGAGAGACCCAGTACTTC.

V gene TRBV5-4 combines with J gene TRBJ2-7, with TRBD2 matching over 7 bases. CDR3 length: 14 amino acids. V shed 0 bases, J shed 2 bases, and the junction held 2 bases outside the gene matches. Germline CDR1 and CDR2: SGHNT and YYREEE (reference sequence). The CDR3, as DNA: TGTGCCAGCAGCTTGGCGGCGGGGGCCTACGAGCAGTACTTC. Translating it yields CASSLAAGAYEQYF.

V gene TRBV19 combines with J gene TRBJ2-3; no firm D call. This CDR3 is built from 15 residues. Germline CDR1 reads LNHDA; CDR2 reads SQIVND (reference sequence). Between the trimmed V and J ends, which lost 6 bases and 0 bases, there was a span of 13 bases. The DNA for the CDR3 is TGTGCCAGTAGCCCGCGGAGCGCGAGCACAGATACGCAGTATTTT. Amino acid sequence: CASSPRSASTDTQYF.

The chain joins TRBV4-1 to TRBJ2-1; 8 nucleotides align to TRBD2. The CDR3 extends over 13 amino acids. V shed 6 bases, J shed 4 bases, and the junction held 2 bases outside the gene matches. Germline CDR1 MGHRA, CDR2 YSYEKL. The DNA for the CDR3 is TGCGCCAGCAGTACGGGAGGGTACAATGAGCAGTTCTTC. Translation: CASSTGGYNEQFF.

This chain uses TRBV5-1 with TRBJ2-7; 10 bases line up with TRBD1. Germline CDR1 reads SGHRS; CDR2 reads YFSETQ. This CDR3 comprises 14 residues. The V gene end was trimmed by 3 bases and the J gene end by 4 bases; junction bases not matched to a gene: 4. As DNA, the CDR3 is TGCGCCAGCAGCTCCGGACAGGGGGGTTACGAGCAGTACTTC. Translated, it gives CASSSGQGGYEQYF.

J is TRBJ1-2 and V is TRBV18; D unclear. The V and J ends lost 2 bases and 7 bases respectively, with 14 bases between them. CDR1 is KGHSH, CDR2 LQKENI, per germline. CDR3 size: 14 residues. CDR3 DNA sequence: TGTGCCAGCTCACCAGTCTCCAGTCTAGGTGGCTACACCTTC. Its translation is CASSPVSSLGGYTF.

The V call is TRBV5-1, the J call TRBJ2-4; perhaps TRBD2 as D (5 bases). CDR1 and CDR2 from the germline V gene are SGHRS and YFSETQ. The CDR3 extends over 12 amino acids. Trimming took off 4 bases at V and 9 bases at J, with 11 bases between the two ends. The CDR3 spells CASSPLGSIQYF. The CDR3, as DNA: TGCGCCAGCAGCCCGTTAGGGAGCATTCAGTACTTC.

The chain carries TRBV6-4 and TRBJ2-1; D possibly corresponds to TRBD2 (5 bases). The CDR3 consists of 16 residues. V was pared by 3 bases and J by 0 bases, with 12 bases between. Germline-derived CDR1 and CDR2 are MRHNA and SNTAGT. The CDR3 nucleotides read TGTGCCAGCAGTGAAAGCGGCCGCCTCTCCTACAATGAGCAGTTCTTC. This gives the protein CASSESGRLSYNEQFF.

This clone was seen just once. The rearrangement links TRBV30 to TRBJ1-2; 7 bases line up with TRBD1. The CDR3 contains 10 residues. The germline V gene encodes CDR1 GTSNPN and CDR2 SVGIG (reference sequence). V lost 2 bases, J lost 12 bases, and 3 bases stayed unmatched. The CDR3 sequence is CAWSTGVDTF. The CDR3 nucleotides are TGTGCCTGGAGTACAGGGGTGGACACCTTC.

The chain employs TRBV3-1 (or the pseudogene TRBV3-2) and TRBJ1-2, with 7 positions matching TRBD1. The germline V gene encodes CDR1 LGHDT and CDR2 YNNKEL (reference sequence). J lost 7 bases, V lost 0 bases, and 5 bases had no gene match. The length of the CDR3 is 14 residues. Here the CDR3 reads CASSQEDRLGGYTF. CDR3 coding DNA: TGTGCCAGCAGCCAAGAGGACAGGCTAGGTGGCTACACCTTC.

The chain combines TRBV14 with TRBJ2-7; TRBD2 is a possible D gene (5 bases). Trimming left V 2 bases short and J 6 bases short, with 14 bases between. The CDR3 consists of 14 residues. Germline lookup yields CDR1 SGHDN and CDR2 FVKESK. Here the CDR3 reads CASSQLGDGGEQYF. The CDR3 DNA sequence: TGTGCCAGCAGCCAATTGGGAGACGGCGGCGAGCAGTACTTC. Drawing the rest from reference TRBV14 and TRBJ2-7, the complete variable domain is EAGVTQFPSHSVIEKGQTVTLRCDPISGHDNLYWYRRVMGKEIKFLLHFVKESKQDESGMPNNRFLAERTGGTYSTLKVQPAELEDSGVYFCASSQLGDGGEQYFGPGTRLTVT.

The V and J genes are TRBV15 and TRBJ2-7; D may be TRBD2 (5 bases). Germline loops: CDR1 LNHNV, CDR2 YYDKDF (reference sequence). V was cut by 0 bases and J by 6 bases, with 12 bases left in between. The CDR3 covers 14 residues. CDR3 in DNA: TGTGCCACCAGCAGAGAAACACGGGGTACCGAGCAGTACTTC. This codes for CATSRETRGTEQYF.

This clone was observed once. This rearrangement joins TRBV19 to TRBJ2-6, with 8 bases identical to TRBD1. The CDR3 covers 17 residues. Trimming cost V 3 bases and J 0 bases; bases outside gene matches: 4. Germline CDR1 is LNHDA and CDR2 is SQIVND (reference sequence). The CDR3, as DNA: TGTGCCAGTAGTATGGGGACAGGCTTCTCTGGGGCCAACGTCCTGACTTTC. Encoded protein: CASSMGTGFSGANVLTF.

The V gene is TRBV9, the J gene TRBJ2-1, with 11 bases lining up with TRBD2. The V segment lost 4 bases and the J segment 4 bases; nucleotides outside the gene matches: 7. Germline CDR1 and CDR2: SGDLS and YYNGEE. The CDR3 contains 16 residues. The CDR3 sequence: CASSSPGTSGYNEQFF. CDR3 bases: TGTGCCAGCAGCTCGCCCGGGACTAGCGGATACAATGAGCAGTTCTTC.

V is TRBV11-2 and J is TRBJ1-5; a weak D match, TRBD1 (6 bases). V was pared by 2 bases and J by 7 bases, with 9 bases between. This CDR3 is built from 13 residues. CDR1 and CDR2 from the germline V gene are SGHAT and FQNNGV. CDR3 region: CASSLNDRQPQHF. DNA of the CDR3: TGTGCCAGCAGCTTAAACGACAGGCAGCCCCAGCATTTT.

The chain uses TRBV20-1 and TRBJ2-2, with 11 positions matching TRBD2. V lost 3 bases and J lost 5; bases outside the gene matches: 8. The CDR3 totals 16 residues. In germline, CDR1 is DFQATT, CDR2 SNEGSKA (reference sequence). As DNA, the CDR3 is TGCAGTGCTAGTGTCCCGGGACTAGCGGTGACCGGGGAGCTGTTTTTT. This gives the protein CSASVPGLAVTGELFF.

The chain is built from TRBV29-1 and TRBJ2-3; D is undetermined. This CDR3 has 11 amino acids. CDR1 and CDR2 (germline): SQVTM, ANQGSEA. V lost 7 bases and J lost 3, with 8 bases in between. CDR3 sequence: CSAGQTDTQYF. The CDR3 DNA reads as TGCAGCGCTGGGCAAACAGATACGCAGTATTTT.

In the case of this clone: Germline is not matched at one junction end, which may reflect a read error. The gene calls are TRBV28 and TRBJ1-4; 8 bases agree with TRBD1. CDR1 and CDR2 from the germline V gene are MDHEN and SYDVKM. This CDR3 spans 14 amino acids. The CDR3 sequence is CASREPGGAGKPFF. CDR3 coding DNA: TGTGCCAGCAGGGAGCCAGGGGGCGCGGGTAAACCGTTTTTT.

The chain uses TRBV27 and TRBJ2-7; D is ambiguous. In germline, CDR1 is MNHEY, CDR2 SMNVEV (reference sequence). The V end was cut by 0 bases, the J end by 2 bases, with 14 bases between. This CDR3 contains 16 residues. The CDR3 protein is CASSLSAPLGAYEQYF. The CDR3 nucleotides are TGTGCCAGCAGTTTATCAGCTCCCCTGGGCGCCTACGAGCAGTACTTC.

This clone came up a few times. The chain couples TRBV27 to TRBJ2-7, with TRBD1 as a possible D gene (6 bases). The CDR3 length is 11 residues. Trimming shortened V by 6 bases and J by 10 bases, and 13 bases separated the two germline ends. CDR1 is MNHEY, CDR2 SMNVEV, per germline (reference sequence). In nucleotides, the CDR3 is TGTGCCAGCAGACGGAACAGGGTACAGTACTTC. Amino acid sequence: CASRRNRVQYF.

The sample holds a few counts of this clone. V is TRBV24-1 and J is TRBJ2-1; unclear D gene. Trimming removed 6 bases at V and 6 bases at J, with 11 bases between. Germline CDR1 is KGHDR and CDR2 is SFDVKD. This CDR3 region has 13 residues. CDR3 amino acids: CATSKVIGNEQFF. Here the CDR3 DNA reads TGTGCCACCAGTAAAGTCATCGGCAATGAGCAGTTCTTC.

This chain connects TRBV28 to TRBJ1-3; D not certain. Germline V gene lookup returns CDR1 MDHEN and CDR2 SYDVKM. The V gene lost 6 bases and the J gene lost 0 bases, with 9 bases spanning the gap. The CDR3 loop spans 14 amino acids. The CDR3 DNA follows: TGTGCCAGCAGGCTTTTTAGCTCTGGAAACACCATATATTTT. Translation gives CASRLFSSGNTIYF.

This clone is a singleton in its sample. Here the CDR3 reads CASSSRNGEQYF. CDR3 DNA sequence: TGTGCCAGCAGTTCCCGAAACGGCGAGCAGTACTTC. This chain connects TRBV12-3 or TRBV12-4 to TRBJ2-7; unclear D gene. V lost 4 bases and J lost 6, with 10 bases in between. This CDR3 is built from 12 residues.

The chain has TRBV2 and TRBJ1-1; TRBD1 matches 11 bases. V trimming: 6 bases; J trimming: 5 bases; junction bases outside the gene matches: 5. CDR3 length equals 14 residues. Per the germline V gene, CDR1 is SNHLY and CDR2 is FYNNEI. The CDR3 nucleotides read TGTGCCAGCAGGAAGGACAGGGGGCCTACTGAAGCTTTCTTT. The encoded protein is CASRKDRGPTEAFF.